The 21 T cell receptor beta chains below were found in one sample sequenced in a study of cytomegalovirus exposure and HLA in healthy donors. The PCR had 60 Vbeta and 13 Jbeta primers. Assay: immunoSEQ multiplex PCR; the TCRdb copy retains only in-frame clones and omits some. This sample has 150,000 to 200,000 clones; less than 80% occur once, and the top ten carry 3.5% to 5%. The specimen sequenced was PBMCs. The receptor source for this set is a woman aged 30 to 39 in good health and CMV-seropositive.

The rearrangement joins TRBV6-1 to TRBJ2-5, with 12 bases that match TRBD1. There are 14 residues in the CDR3. Germline V gives CDR1 MNHNS, CDR2 SASEGT. V dropped 4 bases and J dropped 5; count of bases not matched to a gene: 2. CDR3 in amino acids: CASSAGTGGETQYF. In nucleotides, the CDR3 is TGTGCCAGCAGTGCAGGGACAGGGGGCGAGACCCAGTACTTC.

This clone was observed a handful of times. The rearrangement joins TRBV7-6 to TRBJ2-1; TRBD2 matches at 7 bases. This CDR3 comprises 16 residues. Per the germline V gene, CDR1 is SGHVS and CDR2 is FNYEAQ. V dropped 1 base and J dropped 6; count of bases not matched to a gene: 9. The CDR3 DNA sequence: TGTGCCAGCAGCTTAGACGTCGCGGGAGTTTCCAATGAGCAGTTCTTC. The encoded protein is CASSLDVAGVSNEQFF.

The rearrangement uses TRBV4-1 and TRBJ1-4; a weak D match, TRBD1 (6 bases). CDR3 length: 15 residues. Germline CDR1 and CDR2: MGHRA and YSYEKL. Trimming removed 2 bases at V and 5 bases at J, with 12 bases between. The CDR3 spells CASSQFGQLNEKLFF. The CDR3 DNA is TGCGCCAGCAGCCAATTTGGACAGTTAAATGAAAAACTGTTTTTT.

This chain links TRBV4-1 with TRBJ2-5; D is ambiguous. The CDR3 length is 15 residues. V lost 1 base and J lost 5, with 14 bases in between. The germline gives CDR1 MGHRA, CDR2 YSYEKL. CDR3 bases: TGCGCCAGCAGCCAAGGTTCGGCCCTCGGGGAGACCCAGTACTTC. Its protein is CASSQGSALGETQYF.

The chain recombines TRBV9 with TRBJ2-3, with 8 bases aligning to TRBD2. CDR1 SGDLS and CDR2 YYNGEE come from the germline V gene. This CDR3 is 15 amino acids long. V lost 3 bases and J lost 8; bases outside the gene matches: 11. Here the CDR3 reads CASSAPGGYLPTQYF. The CDR3 bases are TGTGCCAGCAGCGCCCCGGGGGGGTACCTCCCTACGCAGTATTTT.

The genes are TRBV5-1 and TRBJ2-2; D is perhaps TRBD1 (5 bases). V was pared by 1 base and J by 1 base, with 8 bases between. Germline V gene lookup returns CDR1 SGHRS and CDR2 YFSETQ. The CDR3 loop spans 15 amino acids. The CDR3 DNA reads as TGCGCCAGCAGCTTGTCCGACAGGAACACCGGGGAGCTGTTTTTT. It yields the protein CASSLSDRNTGELFF.

The gene calls are TRBV4-3 and TRBJ1-4; D is unclear. Germline CDR1 reads LGHNA; CDR2 reads YSLEER. Trimming shortened V by 0 bases and J by 9 bases, and 17 bases separated the two germline ends. This CDR3 spans 16 amino acids. The CDR3 region is CASSQEWRPGGQKLFF. CDR3 in DNA: TGCGCCAGCAGCCAAGAGTGGAGACCCGGAGGTCAAAAACTGTTTTTT.

This clone was found a few times. This CDR3 is also generated by other DNA sequences in the sample. The rearrangement uses TRBV30 and TRBJ2-3; no reliable D call. Trimming left V 0 bases short and J 3 bases short, with 4 bases between. The germline V gene encodes CDR1 GTSNPN and CDR2 SVGIG (reference sequence). This CDR3 is built from 12 residues. CDR3 DNA: TGTGCCTGGAGTGTTCTAACAGATACGCAGTATTTT. It encodes CAWSVLTDTQYF.

The chain employs TRBV6-6 and TRBJ1-1, with a tentative D call TRBD1 (5 bases). The germline gives CDR1 MNHNY, CDR2 SVGAGI (reference sequence). The CDR3 spans 14 residues. V was pared by 10 bases and J by 0 bases, with 15 bases between. CDR3 nucleotide sequence: TGTGCCACCACCTGGGGGGAAGTGAACACTGAAGCTTTCTTT. Residues: CATTWGEVNTEAFF.

The V gene is TRBV5-1, the J gene TRBJ2-1; 11 bases are a match to TRBD2. Germline V gene lookup returns CDR1 SGHRS and CDR2 YFSETQ. The ends lost 4 bases at V and 2 bases at J; junction bases unmatched: 8. This CDR3 comprises 17 residues. CDR3 in DNA: TGCGCCAGCAGCATGCAAAGGACTAGCGGGCCCTACAATGAGCAGTTCTTC. Translating gives CASSMQRTSGPYNEQFF.

This clone was seen only a few times. The rearrangement links TRBV29-1 to TRBJ2-1; 7 bases are shared with TRBD1. Trimming cost V 4 bases and J 3 bases; bases outside gene matches: 3. This CDR3 is 13 amino acids long. The germline CDR1 and CDR2 sequences are SQVTM and ANQGSEA. CDR3: CSVAGQFYNEQFF. The CDR3 region has the DNA TGCAGCGTTGCGGGACAGTTCTACAATGAGCAGTTCTTC.

The V and J genes are TRBV7-8 and TRBJ1-5, with D tentatively TRBD1 (5 bases). The CDR3 is 15 amino acids. V shed 5 bases and J shed 2 bases, with 13 bases lying between them. Per germline, CDR1 SGHVS and CDR2 FQNEAQ. The CDR3 nucleotides read TGTGCCAGCAGCCCGGGCGGGGCAGGCAATCAGCCCCAGCATTTT. It codes for CASSPGGAGNQPQHF.

The V and J genes are TRBV5-1 and TRBJ2-2, with 7 bases lining up with TRBD2. The CDR3 consists of 14 residues. V dropped 6 bases and J dropped 1; count of bases not matched to a gene: 3. The germline V gene encodes CDR1 SGHRS and CDR2 YFSETQ. The CDR3 DNA reads TGCGCCAGCATTCCGGGGGGGAACACCGGGGAGCTGTTTTTT. Translation gives CASIPGGNTGELFF.

This chain links TRBV7-2 with TRBJ2-3; TRBD1 aligns across 9 bases. The germline V gene encodes CDR1 SGHTA and CDR2 FQGNSA. This CDR3 has 14 amino acids. The V gene end was trimmed by 6 bases and the J gene end by 5 bases; junction bases not matched to a gene: 6. The CDR3, as DNA: TGTGCCAGCAGACTCAGACAGGGGGGAGATACGCAGTATTTT. Amino acid sequence: CASRLRQGGDTQYF.

V is TRBV5-5 and J is TRBJ2-3; tentative D call: TRBD2 (6 bases). The CDR3 runs to 15 residues. Trimming shortened V by 0 bases and J by 1 base, and 9 bases separated the two germline ends. Germline V gives CDR1 SGHKS, CDR2 YYEKEE (reference sequence). The CDR3 coding sequence is TGTGCCAGCAGCTTGGGAAGCGGGCGCACAGATACGCAGTATTTT. Protein sequence: CASSLGSGRTDTQYF.

The V call is TRBV30, the J call TRBJ2-2, with TRBD1 matching over 8 bases. From germline, CDR1 is GTSNPN and CDR2 SVGIG (reference sequence). The CDR3 is made up of 13 amino acids. V was clipped by 4 bases and J by 7 bases; unmatched bases: 5. The DNA of the CDR3 is TGTGCCTGGACGACAGGGGTTGACGGGGAGCTGTTTTTT. This encodes CAWTTGVDGELFF. Together with reference TRBV30 and TRBJ2-2, the CDR3 gives the full variable domain: SQTIHQWPATLVQPVGSPLSLECTVEGTSNPNLYWYRQAAGRGLQLLFYSVGIGQISSEVPQNLSASRPQDRQFILSSKKLLLSDSGFYLCAWTTGVDGELFFGEGSRLTVL.

V gene TRBV5-1 combines with J gene TRBJ2-5; 10 nucleotides match TRBD2. The length of the CDR3 is 16 residues. Germline CDR1 SGHRS, CDR2 YFSETQ. The V segment lost 1 base and the J segment 2 bases; nucleotides outside the gene matches: 5. The CDR3 loop reads CASSLSPTSGQETQYF. The DNA of the CDR3 is TGCGCCAGCAGCTTGTCCCCGACTAGCGGGCAAGAGACCCAGTACTTC.

The V and J genes are TRBV6-1 and TRBJ1-3, with D possibly being TRBD1 (5 bases). V was shortened by 7 bases and J by 0 bases, with 13 bases between the two germline ends. In germline, CDR1 is MNHNS, CDR2 SASEGT. The CDR3 sequence is 15 residues long. CDR3: CASITTARSGNTIYF. The CDR3 DNA follows: TGTGCCAGCATCACGACAGCGCGCTCTGGAAACACCATATATTTT.

CDR3 loop: CASSLARGRSYEQYF. The DNA for the CDR3 is TGTGCCAGCAGCTTAGCGCGGGGCAGATCCTACGAGCAGTACTTC. The rearrangement joins TRBV7-2 to TRBJ2-7, with TRBD2 as a possible D gene (6 bases). The CDR3 covers 15 residues. Germline V gene data show CDR1 as SGHTA and CDR2 as FQGNSA. The V end was cut by 0 bases, the J end by 1 base, with 10 bases between.

V usage is TRBV27 and J usage is TRBJ2-5, with TRBD2 matching over 13 bases. The J call may be wrong; the DNA end is better matched by TRBJ2-7. The length of the CDR3 is 15 residues. Looked up from germline, CDR1 is MNHEY and CDR2 is SMNVEV (reference sequence). The CDR3 is CASSGLAGEEYEQYF. The CDR3 region has the DNA TGTGCCAGCAGTGGACTAGCGGGGGAGGAATACGAGCAGTACTTC.

The CDR3 region has the DNA TGTGCCAGCAGCCTGGAGCCTCTCGGGGGCGTCCTGACTTTC. It is translated as CASSLEPLGGVLTF. The chain carries TRBV11-2 and TRBJ2-6; perhaps TRBD2 as D (6 bases). V lost 5 bases and J 12 bases, leaving 17 bases between the germline ends. Germline V gives CDR1 SGHAT, CDR2 FQNNGV. This CDR3 has 14 residues.